This TCR beta chain was recovered during a study of blood T cell repertoires in COVID-19 (dated by TCRdb to the early 2020s). Background on the whole study: Samples from collaborators originated in the United States, Italy and Spain and spanned both the acute and convalescent phases of COVID-19. The prospective study material was composed of cDNA or gDNA derived from T cells, B-cell-depleted T cells, or PBMCs. Deeply sampled blood TCRbeta repertoires from subjects exposed to, actively infected with, or recovered from COVID-19 were included in the dataset. The repertoires were released in a freely available public database meant as a resource for research on the immune response to SARS-CoV-2. The samples were drawn from two sources: the first 160 participants of the ongoing ImmuneRACE study, and 1,000 to 1,500 subjects contributed by 6 global collaborators. The sample metadata nearly always contained a de-identified subject ID, COVID-19 status, age in years and sex. Where available, HLA class I and class II types were obtained from metadata supplied by the sample provider rather than from assay-based typing.

Each collaborating institution followed its own protocols to collect whole blood in K2EDTA tubes. For TCRbeta analysis, collaborators shipped samples as frozen whole blood, isolated PBMCs, or DNA extracted from either of those sample types. Spanning cysteine to phenylalanine, the CDR3 consists of 14 amino acids. The DNA shown is the 42-base CDR3, in frame from base 1. Sequences MDHEN (CDR1) and SYDVKM (CDR2) are obtained from the germline V gene. V drops 6 bases and J drops 1 base, leaving 10 bases in between. The immunoSEQ Assay, a bias-controlled multiplex PCR, was used to amplify TCRbeta CDR3 regions from genomic DNA. The paper's data handling went like this. Within the assay, amplification of reference gene primers was used to estimate how many nucleated cells each sample contained. To quantify the absolute abundance of each unique TCRbeta CDR3 rearrangement, sequence reads were collapsed and filtered. For each sample, productive Simpson clonality was calculated as the square root of Simpson's diversity index over productive rearrangements. The immuneACCESS repertoire file appears here via TCRdb, limited to in-frame rearrangements. These files lack a portion of the clones; in checked studies, under half of the deficit traces to unresolved V genes, and the cause of the others is not known. V and J calls and clone size come straight from that table; D and trimming were deduced from the DNA. The sample profile shows about 360,000 clones; more than 85% of them were found once. The ten largest clonotypes hold roughly 3.1% of the sample.

General conclusions and limits of the study: The quantity of clinical and demographic metadata differed by source and by participant and was supplied without curation.

Concerning this clone itself: Its antigen target is currently unknown. The sample holds no much larger clone one base away, and base qualities are not on file.

Sequencing input: peripheral blood. The sequence is built from TRBV28 and TRBJ1-5, with the D gene not confidently named. The TCR sequence derives from a human donor in a cohort sampled during active COVID-19. In nucleotide form, the sequence is TGTGCCAGCAGGATCACCGGGAGCAATCAGCCCCAGCATTTT. Translated, it reads CASRITGSNQPQHF.